This TCR beta chain was sequenced in a study of blood T cell repertoires in COVID-19. Across the whole study: Italy, Spain and the United States were the sources of the convalescent and acute COVID-19 samples. Nucleic acid was either cDNA or gDNA, and it came from T cells, B-cell-depleted T cells, or PBMCs.

Trimming removed 8 bases at V and 10 bases at J, with 12 bases between. This CDR3 comprises 11 residues. The germline V gene encodes CDR1 MNHEY and CDR2 SVGAGI. Per the authors' pipeline: For nucleated cells, counts were estimated from reference gene primer amplification. Sequencing was performed with immunoSEQ multiplex PCR; in TCRdb, only in-frame clones are kept and a portion is missing. D and trimming were read from the DNA, whereas the V and J calls and clone size are those reported in that table. In the table there are 70,000 to 95,000 clones, roughly 88% of which are singletons. This receptor was taken from a human donor with active COVID-19. The donor label of this sample is uncertain. The sample comprised peripheral blood. This chain connects TRBV6-5 to TRBJ2-1; weak D call: TRBD2 (5 bases). The CDR3 DNA reads TGTGCCAGCTCCCGAGGCGGGGAGCAGTTCTTC. Translated: CASSRGGEQFF.